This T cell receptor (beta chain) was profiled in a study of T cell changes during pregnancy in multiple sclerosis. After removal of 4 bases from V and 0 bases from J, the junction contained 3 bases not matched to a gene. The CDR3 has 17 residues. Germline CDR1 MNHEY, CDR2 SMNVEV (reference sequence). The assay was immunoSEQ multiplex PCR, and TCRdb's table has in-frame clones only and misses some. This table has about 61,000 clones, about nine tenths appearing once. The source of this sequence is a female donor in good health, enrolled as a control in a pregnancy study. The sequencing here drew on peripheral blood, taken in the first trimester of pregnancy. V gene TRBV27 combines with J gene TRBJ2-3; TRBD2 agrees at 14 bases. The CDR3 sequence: CASSSRLAGGSTDTQYF. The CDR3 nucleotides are TGTGCCAGCAGTTCCCGACTAGCGGGGGGGAGCACAGATACGCAGTATTTT.